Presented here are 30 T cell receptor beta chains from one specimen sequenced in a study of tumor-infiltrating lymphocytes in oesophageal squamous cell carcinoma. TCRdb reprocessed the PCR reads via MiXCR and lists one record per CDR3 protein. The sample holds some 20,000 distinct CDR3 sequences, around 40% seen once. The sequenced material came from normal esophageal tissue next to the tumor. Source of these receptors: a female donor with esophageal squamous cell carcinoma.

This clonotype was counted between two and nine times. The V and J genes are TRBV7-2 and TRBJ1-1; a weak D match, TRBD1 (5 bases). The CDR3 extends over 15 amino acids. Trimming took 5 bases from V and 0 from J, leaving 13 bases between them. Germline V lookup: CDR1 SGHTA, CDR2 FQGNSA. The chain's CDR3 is CASSTQVGMNTEAFF. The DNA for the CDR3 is TGTGCCAGCAGCACACAGGTGGGCATGAACACTGAAGCTTTCTTT.

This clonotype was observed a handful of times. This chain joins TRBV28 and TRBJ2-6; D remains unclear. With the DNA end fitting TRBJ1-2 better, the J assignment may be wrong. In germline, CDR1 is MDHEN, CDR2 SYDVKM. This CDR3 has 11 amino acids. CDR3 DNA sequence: TGTGCCTCGGGGATTGGCTATGGCTACACCTTC. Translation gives CASGIGYGYTF.

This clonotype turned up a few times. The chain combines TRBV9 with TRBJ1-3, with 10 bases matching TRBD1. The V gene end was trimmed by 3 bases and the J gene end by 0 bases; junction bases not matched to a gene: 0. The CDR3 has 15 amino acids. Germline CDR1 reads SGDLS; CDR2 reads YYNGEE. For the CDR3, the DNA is TGTGCCAGCAGCGGGACAGGGGGCTCTGGAAACACCATATATTTT. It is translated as CASSGTGGSGNTIYF.

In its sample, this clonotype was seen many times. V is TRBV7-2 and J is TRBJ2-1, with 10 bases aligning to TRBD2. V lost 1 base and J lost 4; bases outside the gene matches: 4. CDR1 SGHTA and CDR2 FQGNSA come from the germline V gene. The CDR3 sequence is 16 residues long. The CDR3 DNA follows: TGTGCCAGCAGCTTAGGCAGGACTAGCGGATACAATGAGCAGTTCTTC. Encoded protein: CASSLGRTSGYNEQFF.

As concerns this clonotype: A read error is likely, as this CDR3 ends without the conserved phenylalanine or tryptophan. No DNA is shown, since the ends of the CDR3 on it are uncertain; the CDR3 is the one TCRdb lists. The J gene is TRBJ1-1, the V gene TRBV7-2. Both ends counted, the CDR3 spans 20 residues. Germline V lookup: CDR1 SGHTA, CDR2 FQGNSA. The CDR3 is CASSFRSLRAGPTMSSSSAQ.

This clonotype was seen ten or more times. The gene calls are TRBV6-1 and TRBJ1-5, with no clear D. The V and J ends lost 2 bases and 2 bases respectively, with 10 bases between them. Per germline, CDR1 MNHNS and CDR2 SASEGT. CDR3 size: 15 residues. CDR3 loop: CASSEPAVGNQPQHF. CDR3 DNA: TGTGCCAGCAGTGAACCGGCCGTGGGCAATCAGCCCCAGCATTTT.

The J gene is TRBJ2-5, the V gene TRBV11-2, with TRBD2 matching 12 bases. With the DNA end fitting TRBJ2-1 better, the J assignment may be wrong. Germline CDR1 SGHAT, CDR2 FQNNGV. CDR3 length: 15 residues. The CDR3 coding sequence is TGTGCCAGCAGCAAGACTAGCGGGAGTCGGGATGAGCAGTTCTTC. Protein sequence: CASSKTSGSRDEQFF.

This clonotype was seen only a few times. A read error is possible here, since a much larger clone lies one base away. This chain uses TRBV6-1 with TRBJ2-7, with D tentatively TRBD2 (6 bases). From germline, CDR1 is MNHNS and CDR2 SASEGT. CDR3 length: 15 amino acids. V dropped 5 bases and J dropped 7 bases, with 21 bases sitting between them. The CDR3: CASSSPGLHDNEQYF. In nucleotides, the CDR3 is TGTGCCAGCAGTTCACCGGGACTCCACGACAATGAGCAGTACTTC.

The CDR3 DNA is TGTGCCAGCAAAAATCGTAGGAACACTGAAGCTTTCTTT. This gives the protein CASKNRRNTEAFF. The chain joins TRBV6-1 to TRBJ1-1; D not resolved. V was pared by 7 bases and J by 1 base, with 10 bases between. The V gene's germline CDR1 is MNHNS and CDR2 SASEGT. CDR3 size: 13 residues.

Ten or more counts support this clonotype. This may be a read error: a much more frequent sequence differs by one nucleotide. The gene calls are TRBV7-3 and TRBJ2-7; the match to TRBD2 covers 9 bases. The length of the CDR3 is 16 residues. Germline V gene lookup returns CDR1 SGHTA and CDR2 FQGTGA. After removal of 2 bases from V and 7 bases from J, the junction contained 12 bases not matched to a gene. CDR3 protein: CASSLAGGSRGNEQYF. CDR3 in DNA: TGTGCCAGCAGCTTAGCGGGAGGGTCTCGGGGGAATGAGCAGTACTTC.

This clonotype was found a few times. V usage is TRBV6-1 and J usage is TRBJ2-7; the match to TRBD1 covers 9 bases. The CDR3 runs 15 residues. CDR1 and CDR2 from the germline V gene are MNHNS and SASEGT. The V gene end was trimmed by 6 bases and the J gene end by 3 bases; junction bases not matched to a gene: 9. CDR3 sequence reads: CASRTGTGSNYEQYF. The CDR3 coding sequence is TGTGCCAGCAGAACCGGGACAGGGTCGAACTACGAGCAGTACTTC.

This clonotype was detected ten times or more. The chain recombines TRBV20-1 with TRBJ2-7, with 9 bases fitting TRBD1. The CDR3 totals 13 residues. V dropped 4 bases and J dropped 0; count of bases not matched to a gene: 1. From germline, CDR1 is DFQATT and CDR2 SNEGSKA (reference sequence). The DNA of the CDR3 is TGCAGTGCTAAGACAGGGGGCTCCTACGAGCAGTACTTC. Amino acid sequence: CSAKTGGSYEQYF.

CDR3: CASSFQSYNEQFF. The CDR3, as DNA: TGTGCCAGCAGCTTTCAGTCGTACAATGAGCAGTTCTTC. The chain carries TRBV7-6 and TRBJ2-1; D gene ambiguous. V was pared by 3 bases and J by 4 bases, with 7 bases between. The CDR3 has 13 amino acids. CDR1 and CDR2 from the germline V gene are SGHVS and FNYEAQ.

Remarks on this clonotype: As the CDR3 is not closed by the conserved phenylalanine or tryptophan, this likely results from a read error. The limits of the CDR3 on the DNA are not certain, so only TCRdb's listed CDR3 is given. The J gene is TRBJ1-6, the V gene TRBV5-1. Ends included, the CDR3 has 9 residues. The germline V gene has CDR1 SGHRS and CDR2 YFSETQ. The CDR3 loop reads CASSLNSGS.

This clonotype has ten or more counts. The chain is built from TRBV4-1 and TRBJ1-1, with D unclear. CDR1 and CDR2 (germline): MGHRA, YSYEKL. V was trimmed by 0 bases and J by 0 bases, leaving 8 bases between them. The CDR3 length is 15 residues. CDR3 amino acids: CASSQEQTLNTEAFF. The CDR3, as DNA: TGCGCCAGCAGCCAAGAACAGACCTTGAACACTGAAGCTTTCTTT.

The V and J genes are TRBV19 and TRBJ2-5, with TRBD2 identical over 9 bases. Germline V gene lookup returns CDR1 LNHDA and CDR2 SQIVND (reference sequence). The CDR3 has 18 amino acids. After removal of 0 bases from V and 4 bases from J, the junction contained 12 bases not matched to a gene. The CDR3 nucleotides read TGTGCCAGTAGTATAGATCACGTGGGAGCGGGGGGCAGAGAGACCCAGTACTTC. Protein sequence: CASSIDHVGAGGRETQYF. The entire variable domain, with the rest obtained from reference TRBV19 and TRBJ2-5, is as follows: DGGITQSPKYLFRKEGQNVTLSCEQNLNHDAMYWYRQDPGQGLRLIYYSQIVNDFQKGDIAEGYSVSREKKESFPLTVTSAQKNPTAFYLCASSIDHVGAGGRETQYFGPGTRLLVL.

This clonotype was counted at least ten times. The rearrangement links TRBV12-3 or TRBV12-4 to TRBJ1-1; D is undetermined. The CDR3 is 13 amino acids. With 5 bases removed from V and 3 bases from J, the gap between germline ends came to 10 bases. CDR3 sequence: CASSKTEYTEAFF. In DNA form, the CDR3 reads TGTGCCAGCAGTAAGACCGAATACACTGAAGCTTTCTTT.

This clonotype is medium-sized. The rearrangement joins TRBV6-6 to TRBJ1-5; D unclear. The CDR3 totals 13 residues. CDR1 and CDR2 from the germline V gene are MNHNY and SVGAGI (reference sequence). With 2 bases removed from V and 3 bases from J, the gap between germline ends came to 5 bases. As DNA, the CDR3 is TGTGCCAGCAGTTACGGAGCCAATCAGCCCCAGCATTTT. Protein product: CASSYGANQPQHF.

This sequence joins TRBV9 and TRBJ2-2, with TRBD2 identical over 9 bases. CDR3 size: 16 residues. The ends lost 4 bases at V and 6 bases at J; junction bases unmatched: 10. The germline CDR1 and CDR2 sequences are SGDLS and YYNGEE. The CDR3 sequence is CASSLLSGSGAGELFF. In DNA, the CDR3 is TGTGCCAGCAGCTTACTTAGCGGGAGCGGTGCCGGGGAGCTGTTTTTT.

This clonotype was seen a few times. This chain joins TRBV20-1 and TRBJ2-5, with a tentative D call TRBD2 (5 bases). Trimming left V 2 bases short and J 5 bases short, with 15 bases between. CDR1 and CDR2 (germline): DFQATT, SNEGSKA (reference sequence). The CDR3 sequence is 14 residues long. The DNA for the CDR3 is TGCAGTGCTAGATTTGTGGGAGTGTCCGAGACCCAGTACTTC. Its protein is CSARFVGVSETQYF.

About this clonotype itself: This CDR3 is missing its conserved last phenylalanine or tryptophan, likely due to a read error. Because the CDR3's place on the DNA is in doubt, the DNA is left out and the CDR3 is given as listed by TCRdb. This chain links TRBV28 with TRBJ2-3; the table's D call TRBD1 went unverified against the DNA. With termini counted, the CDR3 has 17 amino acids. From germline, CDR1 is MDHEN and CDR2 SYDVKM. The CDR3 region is CASSLRGDSGNTIYFGQ.

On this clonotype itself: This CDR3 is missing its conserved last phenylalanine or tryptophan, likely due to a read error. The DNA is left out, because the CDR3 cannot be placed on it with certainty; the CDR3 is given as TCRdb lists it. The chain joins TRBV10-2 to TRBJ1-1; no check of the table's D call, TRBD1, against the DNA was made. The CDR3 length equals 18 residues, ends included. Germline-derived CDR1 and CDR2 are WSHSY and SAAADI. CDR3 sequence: CASSGRERDCTMSSSSAP.

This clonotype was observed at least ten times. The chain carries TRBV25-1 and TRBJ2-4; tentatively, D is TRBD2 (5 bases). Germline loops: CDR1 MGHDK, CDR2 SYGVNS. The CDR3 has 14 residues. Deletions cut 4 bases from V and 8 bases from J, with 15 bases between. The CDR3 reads CASSVSSRGDIQYF. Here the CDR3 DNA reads TGTGCCAGCAGTGTCTCTAGCCGGGGTGACATTCAGTACTTC.

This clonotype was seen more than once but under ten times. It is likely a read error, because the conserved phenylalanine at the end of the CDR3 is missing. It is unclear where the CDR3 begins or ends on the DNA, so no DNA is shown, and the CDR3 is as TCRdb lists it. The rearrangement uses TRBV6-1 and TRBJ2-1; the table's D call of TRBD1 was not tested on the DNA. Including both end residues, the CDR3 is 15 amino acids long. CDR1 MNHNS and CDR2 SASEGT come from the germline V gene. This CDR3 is CASSRTGGEGYTFGS.

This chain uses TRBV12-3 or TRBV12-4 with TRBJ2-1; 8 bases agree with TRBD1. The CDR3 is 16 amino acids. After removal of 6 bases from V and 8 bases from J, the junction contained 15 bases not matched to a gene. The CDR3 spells CASSTPLSGGSYEQFF. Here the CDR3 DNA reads TGTGCCAGCAGCACCCCGCTTTCAGGGGGCAGCTATGAGCAGTTCTTC.

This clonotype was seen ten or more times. The CDR3 reads CATSEVPGLSYNEQFF. CDR3 sequence (DNA): TGTGCCACCAGTGAAGTACCGGGACTTTCCTACAATGAGCAGTTCTTC. The chain has TRBV24-1 and TRBJ2-1, with D perhaps matching TRBD2 (6 bases). CDR1 KGHDR and CDR2 SFDVKD come from the germline V gene. Deletions cut 4 bases from V and 1 base from J, with 13 bases between. The length of the CDR3 is 16 residues.

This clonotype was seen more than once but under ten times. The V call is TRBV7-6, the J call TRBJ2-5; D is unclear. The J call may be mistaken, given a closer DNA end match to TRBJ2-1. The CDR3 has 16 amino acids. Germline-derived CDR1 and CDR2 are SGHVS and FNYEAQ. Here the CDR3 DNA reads TGTGCCAGCAGCCCAAAACAGAATAGCATTTACAATGAGCAGTTCTTC. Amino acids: CASSPKQNSIYNEQFF.

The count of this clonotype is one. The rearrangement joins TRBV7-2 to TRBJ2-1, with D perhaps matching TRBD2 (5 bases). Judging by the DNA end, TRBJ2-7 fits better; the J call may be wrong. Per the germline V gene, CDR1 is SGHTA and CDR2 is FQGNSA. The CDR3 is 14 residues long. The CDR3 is CASSSYRGSYEQYF. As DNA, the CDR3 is TGTGCCAGCAGCTCTTACCGGGGCTCCTACGAGCAGTACTTC.

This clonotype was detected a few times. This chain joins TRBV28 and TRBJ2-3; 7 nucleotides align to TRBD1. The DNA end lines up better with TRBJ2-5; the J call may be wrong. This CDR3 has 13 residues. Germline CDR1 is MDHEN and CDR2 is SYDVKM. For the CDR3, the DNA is TGTGCCAGCAGTCCAGGGGGACAAGAGACCCAGTACTTC. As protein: CASSPGGQETQYF.

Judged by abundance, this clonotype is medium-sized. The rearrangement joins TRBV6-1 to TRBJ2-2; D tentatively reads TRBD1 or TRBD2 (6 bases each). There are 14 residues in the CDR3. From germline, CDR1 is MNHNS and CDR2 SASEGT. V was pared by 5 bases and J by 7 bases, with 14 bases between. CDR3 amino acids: CASSFDGGFGELFF. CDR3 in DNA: TGTGCCAGCAGTTTCGACGGGGGCTTCGGGGAGCTGTTTTTT.